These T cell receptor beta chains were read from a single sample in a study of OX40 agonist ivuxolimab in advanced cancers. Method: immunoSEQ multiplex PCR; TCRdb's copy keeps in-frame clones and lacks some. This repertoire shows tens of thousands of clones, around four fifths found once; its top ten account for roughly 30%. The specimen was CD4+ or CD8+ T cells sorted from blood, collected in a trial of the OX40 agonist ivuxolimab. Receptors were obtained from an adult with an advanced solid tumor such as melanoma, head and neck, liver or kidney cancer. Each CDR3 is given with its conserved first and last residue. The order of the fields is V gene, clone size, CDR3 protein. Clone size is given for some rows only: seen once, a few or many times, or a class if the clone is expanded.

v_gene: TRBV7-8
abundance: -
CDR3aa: CASSLADSSGNTIYF

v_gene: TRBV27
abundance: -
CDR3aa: CASSLWDGTTDMQYF

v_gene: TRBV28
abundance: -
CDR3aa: CASSLLWNSGNTIYF

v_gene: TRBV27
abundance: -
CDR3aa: CASSPLRTGDAYEQYF

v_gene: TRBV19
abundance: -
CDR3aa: CASSAPFQETQYF

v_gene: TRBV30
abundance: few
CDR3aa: CAWSVLGNTDTQYF

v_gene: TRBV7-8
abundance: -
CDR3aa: CASSYLPGLADLQETQYF

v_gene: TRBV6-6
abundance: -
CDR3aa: CASSYSVNTEAFF

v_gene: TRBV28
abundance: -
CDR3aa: CASSFGYHSGNTIYF

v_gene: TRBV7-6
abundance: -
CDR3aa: CASSPDIGTNEKLFF

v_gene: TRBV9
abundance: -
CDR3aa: CASSGTGAAYEQYF

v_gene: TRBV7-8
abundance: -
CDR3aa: CASSLGGLHTGELFF

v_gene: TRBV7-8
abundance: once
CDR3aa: CASSLPAGPYQETQYF

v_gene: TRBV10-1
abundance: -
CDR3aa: CASSEVGSNEQFF

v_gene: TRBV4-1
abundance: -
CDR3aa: CASSQDGLAVYNEQFF

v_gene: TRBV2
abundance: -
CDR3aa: CASSEGLAGFTDTQYF

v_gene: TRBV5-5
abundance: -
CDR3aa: CASSDPGSNEKLFF

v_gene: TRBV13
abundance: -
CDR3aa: CASSLVGQGAGYTF

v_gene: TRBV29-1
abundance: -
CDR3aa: CSVAGGRAYEQYF

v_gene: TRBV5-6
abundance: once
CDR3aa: CASSLGLAGGPHEQYF

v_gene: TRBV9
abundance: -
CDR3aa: CASSVGGAKETQYF

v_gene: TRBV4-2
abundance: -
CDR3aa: CASSQVVNTEAFF

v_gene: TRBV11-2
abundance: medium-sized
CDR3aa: CASSLAVRADEQYF

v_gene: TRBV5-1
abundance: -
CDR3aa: CASSPPLTSENEQFF

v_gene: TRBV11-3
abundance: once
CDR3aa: CASSLETGLTNTGELFF

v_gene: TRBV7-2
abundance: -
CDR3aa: CASSLAGAGEPQHF

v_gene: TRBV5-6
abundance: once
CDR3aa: CASSFGSGANVLTF

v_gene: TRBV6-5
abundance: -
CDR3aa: CASRKGMNTEAFF

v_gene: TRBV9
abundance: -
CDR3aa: CASSERGFSANTEAFF

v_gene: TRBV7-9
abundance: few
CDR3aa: CAILMGYEQYF

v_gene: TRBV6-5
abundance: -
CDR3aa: CASSYGDTYEQYF

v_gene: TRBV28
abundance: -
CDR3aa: CASSPSLWDTTSYEQYF

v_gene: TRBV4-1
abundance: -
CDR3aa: CASSQDLGWETQYF

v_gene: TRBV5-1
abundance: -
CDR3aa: CASSFTKGLNEQFF

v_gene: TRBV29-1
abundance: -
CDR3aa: CSANPLGNEQFF

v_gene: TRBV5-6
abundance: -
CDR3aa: CASSFELAGVYNEQFF